In this sample, the clone carrying this T cell receptor (beta chain) turned up a few times. Antigen unknown. This is likely an artifact of a read error, given a far larger clone one base away. This same CDR3 is encoded by further DNA sequences in the sample. This record comes from a study of cytomegalovirus exposure and HLA in healthy donors. Study background: HLA-typed donors were the source of 83 million or so unique TCRs, which an early data release held.

Primers included in the PCR were 60 Vbeta and 13 Jbeta primers. Data came from immunoSEQ multiplex PCR; TCRdb stores just in-frame clones and leaves some out. The table includes about 120,000 clones, 77% detected once. General study results and limits: There was a cluster of highly shared sequence variants that was likely a sequencing artifact. Presence/absence analyses supposed approximately even sequencing depth among donors. Follow-up analysis found HLA locus-dependent TCR association rates, highest for DRB1 and lowest for HLA-C.

The germline CDR1 and CDR2 sequences are WNHNN and SYGVQD (reference sequence). The CDR3 is made up of 14 amino acids. This sequence joins TRBV10-1 and TRBJ2-4; 8 nucleotides align to TRBD2. The TCR comes from a man aged 35 to 55 in good health and CMV-seropositive. The sequenced sample consisted of PBMCs. CDR3 protein: CASSEGLAKNIQYF. CDR3 DNA sequence: TGCGCCAGCAGTGAGGGACTAGCCAAAAACATCCAGTACTTC.